One T cell receptor (beta chain) is described in this entry. The method was immunoSEQ multiplex PCR; TCRdb's version includes in-frame clones alone and lacks a portion of them. The sample lists approximately 300,000 clones, around 87% occurring once. These data are taken from a study of blood T cell repertoires in COVID-19. Study as a whole: Collection of acute and convalescent COVID-19 samples took place in the United States, Italy and Spain.

CDR3 size: 15 residues. Germline values: CDR1 LNHDA, CDR2 SQIVND (reference sequence). V lost 5 bases and J lost 7; bases outside the gene matches: 6. This TCR was sampled from a woman in her 50s who had recovered from COVID-19. The chain links TRBV19 to TRBJ1-4; 11 bases are a match to TRBD1. The sequenced material came from peripheral blood. The CDR3 coding sequence is TGTGCCAGTAGTGGATGGACAGGGGGCAGTGAAAAACTGTTTTTT. Translated: CASSGWTGGSEKLFF.